Detailed here is one TCR beta chain. Antigen unknown. Measured with immunoSEQ multiplex PCR; TCRdb has only the in-frame clones, and not every one. The sample has around 100,000 clones, roughly 86% seen once. These data come from a study of radiotherapy plus CTLA-4 blockade in lung cancer. Study in general: There were objective responses in 18% of patients, and roughly 33% had disease control. General observations from the study: Radiotherapy with ipilimumab was followed by blood expansion of tumor-derived clones. Interferon-beta and early blood T cell clone dynamics reportedly predicted response best.

The ends were cut back, 3 bases at V and 1 base at J, with 13 bases in the middle. The CDR3 is made up of 15 amino acids. Germline loops: CDR1 MNHNS, CDR2 SASEGT. Ipilimumab-mediated CTLA-4 blockade plus focal radiation was given to patients having chemo-refractory metastatic non-small-cell lung cancer. The starting material was peripheral blood, obtained from a patient treated with radiotherapy plus ipilimumab. This TCR derives from a human donor with non-small cell lung cancer that progressed on radiotherapy plus ipilimumab. Some clones in this sample may be carry-over from other donors' samples. The chain joins TRBV6-1 to TRBJ2-7, with D unresolved. CDR3 sequence (DNA): TGTGCCAGCAGTGAGCAGAGCCCGACTTCCTACGAGCAGTACTTC. As protein: CASSEQSPTSYEQYF.